The T cell receptor (beta chain) described here comes from a study of T cell changes during pregnancy in multiple sclerosis. The trim removed 1 base at V and 6 bases at J, leaving 5 bases unmatched. The CDR3 extends over 14 amino acids. Looked up from germline, CDR1 is SGHDT and CDR2 is YYEEEE. The protocol was immunoSEQ multiplex PCR, while the TCRdb copy is restricted to in-frame clones and leaves out a portion. Of about 80,000 clones in the sample, over 85% were seen once. The sequence derives from a female donor with multiple sclerosis, enrolled in a pregnancy study. The sequencing here drew on CD4+ T cells from peripheral blood mononuclear cells, taken before pregnancy. This chain connects TRBV5-6 to TRBJ1-1; 8 nucleotides agree with TRBD1. This chain's CDR3 is CASSLRQGAPEAFF. CDR3 nucleotide sequence: TGTGCCAGCAGCTTGAGGCAGGGGGCGCCTGAAGCTTTCTTT. Drawing the rest from reference TRBV5-6 and TRBJ1-1, the complete variable domain is DAGVTQSPTHLIKTRGQQVTLRCSPKSGHDTVSWYQQALGQGPQFIFQYYEEEERQRGNFPDRFSGHQFPNYSSELNVNALLLGDSALYLCASSLRQGAPEAFFGQGTRLTVV.